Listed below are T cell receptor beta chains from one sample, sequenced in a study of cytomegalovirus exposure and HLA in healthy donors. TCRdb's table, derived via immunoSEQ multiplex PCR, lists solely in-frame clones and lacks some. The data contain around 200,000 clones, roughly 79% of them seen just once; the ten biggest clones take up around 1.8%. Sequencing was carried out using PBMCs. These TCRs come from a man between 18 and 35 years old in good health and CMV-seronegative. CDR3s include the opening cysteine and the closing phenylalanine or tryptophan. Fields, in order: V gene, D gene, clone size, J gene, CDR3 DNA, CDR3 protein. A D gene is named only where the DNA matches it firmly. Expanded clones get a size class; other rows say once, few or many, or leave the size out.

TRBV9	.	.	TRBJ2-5	TGTGCCAGCAGCGTAGCTACGGCGGACCAAGAGACCCAGTACTTC	CASSVATADQETQYF
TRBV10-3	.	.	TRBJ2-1	TGTGCCATCGGTGGATCCGGCGGAAACAGGGAAGCGCCTTACAATGAGCAGTTCTTC	CAIGGSGGNREAPYNEQFF
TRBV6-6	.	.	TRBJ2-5	TGTGCCAGCAGTTACTCCCTAAACCAAGAGACCCAGTACTTC	CASSYSLNQETQYF
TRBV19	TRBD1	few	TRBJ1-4	TGTGCCAGTAGCAAGACGGGACAGGGTCTAAATGAAAAACTGTTTTTT	CASSKTGQGLNEKLFF
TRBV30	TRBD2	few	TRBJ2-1	TGTGCCTGTATTTCTAGCGGGGGGTACAATGAGCAGTTCTTC	CACISSGGYNEQFF
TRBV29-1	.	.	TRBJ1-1	TGCAGCGCGGGACAAATGAACACTGAAGCTTTCTTT	CSAGQMNTEAFF
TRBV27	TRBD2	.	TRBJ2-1	TGTGCCAGCAGTTTATTAAAGTGGGCTGGTGGGGGGGAGTTTGACAATGAGCAGTTCTTC	CASSLLKWAGGGEFDNEQFF
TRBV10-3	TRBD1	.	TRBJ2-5	TGTGCCATCAGTGGGGACAGCTTAGAGACCCAGTACTTC	CAISGDSLETQYF
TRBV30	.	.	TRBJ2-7	TGTGCCTGGGTTAGCGACCGCTACGAGCAGTACTTC	CAWVSDRYEQYF
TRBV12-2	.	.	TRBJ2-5	TGTGCAAGTCGCTTAGCGGTTCTAGCGGGGGGGCTACCAGAGACCCAGTACTTC	CASRLAVLAGGLPETQYF
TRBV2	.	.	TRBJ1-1	TGTGCCAGCAGTGAGTGGGGCGTTACGAACACTGAAGCTTTCTTT	CASSEWGVTNTEAFF
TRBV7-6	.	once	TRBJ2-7	TGTGCCAGCATACTAGGCCCGGGAACCTACGAGCAGTACTTC	CASILGPGTYEQYF
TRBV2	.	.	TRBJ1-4	TGTGCCAGCAGTGAACAAGCGGGCTATATCGAAAAACTGTTTTTT	CASSEQAGYIEKLFF
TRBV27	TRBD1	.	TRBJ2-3	TGTGCCAGCAGTTTTACAGGGGCAGATACGCAGTATTTT	CASSFTGADTQYF
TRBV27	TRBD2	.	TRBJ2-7	TGTGCCAGCAGTAAGCGGACTAGCGGGAGTTACGAGCAGTACTTC	CASSKRTSGSYEQYF
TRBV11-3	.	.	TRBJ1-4	TGTGCCAGCAGCCTGCCCCAGGGGTCCCGTTTGGCTAATGAAAAACTGTTTTTT	CASSLPQGSRLANEKLFF
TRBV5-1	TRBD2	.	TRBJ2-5	TGCGCCAGCAGCTCGAGACTAGCGGGGGGGCGAGGGACCCAGTACTTC	CASSSRLAGGRGTQYF
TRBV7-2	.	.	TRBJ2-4	TGTGCCAGCACCGGGGATTACGTCGGAAACATTCAGTACTTC	CASTGDYVGNIQYF
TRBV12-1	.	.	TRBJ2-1	TGTGCCAGCAGCCTGAACCGGGACAGGGTACAGTTCTTC	CASSLNRDRVQFF
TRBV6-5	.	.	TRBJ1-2	TGTGCCAGCAGGGACAGTCGGCTCTATGGCTACACCTTC	CASRDSRLYGYTF
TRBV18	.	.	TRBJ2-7	TGTGCCAGCTCACCCATACAGGGGACTCACTACGAGCAGTACTTC	CASSPIQGTHYEQYF
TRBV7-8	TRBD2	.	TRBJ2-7	TGTGCCAGCAGGCCCGGACTAGCGGGTAAATCTTACGAGCAGTACTTC	CASRPGLAGKSYEQYF
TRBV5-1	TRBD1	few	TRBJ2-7	TGCGCCAGCAGCCCGGCAGGGGGTAGCGAGCAGTACTTC	CASSPAGGSEQYF
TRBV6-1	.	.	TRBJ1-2	TGTGCCAGCAGTGAATCCCCTCATAGGGGTAACTATGGCTACACCTTC	CASSESPHRGNYGYTF
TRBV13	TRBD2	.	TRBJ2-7	TGTGCCAGCAGCTTGAGCGGGAGGGTTTACGAGCAGTACTTC	CASSLSGRVYEQYF
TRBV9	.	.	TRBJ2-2	TGTGCCAGCTCCGAGCGTGCCGGTGGGGGGGAGCTGTTTTTT	CASSERAGGGELFF
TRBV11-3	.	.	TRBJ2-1	TGTGCCAGCAGCTTAGATCCCAGCTACAATGAGCAGTTCTTC	CASSLDPSYNEQFF
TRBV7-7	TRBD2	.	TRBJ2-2	TGTGCTAGCAGCTTATGTCGGGGGGGTGGGGCGGGTGGCGGGGAGCTGTTTTTT	CASSLCRGGGAGGGELFF
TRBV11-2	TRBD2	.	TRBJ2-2	TGTGCCAGCAGCTTAGCCCCGACTAGCGTTACCGGGGAGCTGTTTTTT	CASSLAPTSVTGELFF
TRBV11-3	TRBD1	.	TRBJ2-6	TGTGCCAGCAGCTTAGCCGCCGGACAGGGGCCCTCTGGGGCCAACGTCCTGACTTTC	CASSLAAGQGPSGANVLTF
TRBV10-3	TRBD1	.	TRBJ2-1	TGTGCCATCAGTGACCTCGGGACAGAACAGTACAATGAGCAGTTCTTC	CAISDLGTEQYNEQFF
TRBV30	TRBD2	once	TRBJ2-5	TGTGCCTGGAGGTCTAGCGGGAGGGCAAAAGAGACCCAGTACTTC	CAWRSSGRAKETQYF
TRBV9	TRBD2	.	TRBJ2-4	TGTGCCAGCAGCCCGACTAGCGGGGGGGCCATGGGGAACATTCAGTACTTC	CASSPTSGGAMGNIQYF
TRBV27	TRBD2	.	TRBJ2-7	TGTGCCACCAGAACTAGCGGGAACTCCTACGAGCAGTACTTC	CATRTSGNSYEQYF
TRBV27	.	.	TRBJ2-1	TGTGCCAGCAGAGGACTCCCCAATGAGCAGTTCTTC	CASRGLPNEQFF
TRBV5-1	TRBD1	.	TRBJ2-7	TGCGCCAGCAGCGAGTCCGGGACAGGGTACGGCGAGCAGTACTTC	CASSESGTGYGEQYF
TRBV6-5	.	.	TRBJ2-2	TGTGCCAGCAGTTATCAGCGCCAGAACACCGGGGAGCTGTTTTTT	CASSYQRQNTGELFF
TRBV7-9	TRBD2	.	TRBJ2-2	TGTGCCAGCAGCTTACTAGCGGTTCCCGCCGGGGAGCTGTTTTTT	CASSLLAVPAGELFF
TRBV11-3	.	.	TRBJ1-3	TGTGCCAGCAGCTTTACAGGGTGGACCAGCTCTGGAAACACCATATATTTT	CASSFTGWTSSGNTIYF
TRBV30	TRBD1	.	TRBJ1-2	TGTGCCTGGAGTGTACGAGGGACAGGGGGCTCAGGGGCTGGCTACACCTTC	CAWSVRGTGGSGAGYTF
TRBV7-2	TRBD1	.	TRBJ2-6	TGTGCCAGCAGCTTATCCCGACAGGGTCACTCTGGGGCCAACGTCCTGACTTTC	CASSLSRQGHSGANVLTF
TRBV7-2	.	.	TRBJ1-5	TGTGCCAGCAGCTTGACAGATAACTTAGCCCAGCATTTT	CASSLTDNLAQHF
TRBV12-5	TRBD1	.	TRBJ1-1	TGTGCTAGTGGTTTGGGGACAGGGTGGGGAACTGAAGCTTTCTTT	CASGLGTGWGTEAFF
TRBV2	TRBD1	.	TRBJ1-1	TGTGCCAGCTCCTCACAGGGACAGGCAGAAGCTTTCTTT	CASSSQGQAEAFF
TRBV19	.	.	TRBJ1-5	TGTGCCAGTAGTGCGGTTTTGGGGCATGGCAATCAGCCCCAGCATTTT	CASSAVLGHGNQPQHF